These T cell receptor beta chains were read from a single sample in a study of cytomegalovirus exposure and HLA in healthy donors. Here immunoSEQ multiplex PCR was the method, and the copy in TCRdb shows in-frame clones only, minus some. The sample yields some 170,000 clones, over 70% seen once. Sequenced material: PBMCs. These receptors were obtained from a woman aged 50 to 60 in good health and CMV-seropositive. Each CDR3 is given with its conserved first and last residue. The D gene is left open where the match is weak. Some rows have no size entry. The others give once, few or many, or a class for an expanded clone.

cdr3_length: 13; clone_size: once; d_call: NA; v_call: TRBV6-5; j_call: TRBJ2-1; cdr3_aa: CASSYGGNNEQFF; cdr3_nt: TGTGCCAGCAGTTACGGGGGGAACAATGAGCAGTTCTTC
cdr3_length: 13; clone_size: once; d_call: TRBD1; v_call: TRBV10-2; j_call: TRBJ1-1; cdr3_aa: CASSATGGAEAFF; cdr3_nt: TGCGCCAGCAGCGCGACAGGGGGTGCTGAAGCTTTCTTT
cdr3_length: 14; clone_size: NA; d_call: NA; v_call: TRBV5-3; j_call: TRBJ1-2; cdr3_aa: CARSKGQIVGGYTF; cdr3_nt: TGTGCCAGAAGCAAAGGACAGATCGTCGGTGGCTACACCTTC
cdr3_length: 17; clone_size: NA; d_call: TRBD1; v_call: TRBV7-2; j_call: TRBJ1-6; cdr3_aa: CASSRPGTGVPRSPLHF; cdr3_nt: TGTGCCAGCAGCCGACCCGGGACAGGGGTCCCTCGGTCACCCCTCCACTTT
cdr3_length: 15; clone_size: NA; d_call: NA; v_call: TRBV11-1; j_call: TRBJ2-5; cdr3_aa: CASSYSWTAQETQYF; cdr3_nt: TGTGCCAGCAGCTATTCCTGGACAGCTCAAGAGACCCAGTACTTC
cdr3_length: 14; clone_size: NA; d_call: NA; v_call: TRBV11-2; j_call: TRBJ1-4; cdr3_aa: CASSFPGGNEKLFF; cdr3_nt: TGTGCCAGCAGCTTCCCGGGGGGGAATGAAAAACTGTTTTTT
cdr3_length: 16; clone_size: NA; d_call: TRBD1; v_call: TRBV4-1; j_call: TRBJ1-4; cdr3_aa: CASSRFSGGDNEKLFF; cdr3_nt: TGCGCCAGCAGCCGCTTTTCAGGGGGAGATAATGAAAAACTGTTTTTT
cdr3_length: 14; clone_size: NA; d_call: TRBD1; v_call: TRBV4-1; j_call: TRBJ1-6; cdr3_aa: CASSQWTGESPLHF; cdr3_nt: TGCGCCAGCAGCCAGTGGACAGGGGAATCACCCCTCCACTTT
cdr3_length: 13; clone_size: once; d_call: NA; v_call: TRBV6-6; j_call: TRBJ1-1; cdr3_aa: CASSFGSNTEAFF; cdr3_nt: TGTGCCAGCAGTTTCGGGTCGAACACTGAAGCTTTCTTT
cdr3_length: 11; clone_size: few; d_call: NA; v_call: TRBV6-5; j_call: TRBJ2-1; cdr3_aa: CASSYDGVQFF; cdr3_nt: TGTGCCAGCAGTTACGACGGGGTACAGTTCTTC
cdr3_length: 15; clone_size: NA; d_call: NA; v_call: TRBV19; j_call: TRBJ1-2; cdr3_aa: CASSIGGQHPGSYTF; cdr3_nt: TGTGCCAGTAGTATAGGCGGGCAGCACCCCGGCAGCTACACCTTC
cdr3_length: 16; clone_size: NA; d_call: TRBD1; v_call: TRBV5-5; j_call: TRBJ1-3; cdr3_aa: CASSRGQANSGNTIYF; cdr3_nt: TGTGCCAGCAGCCGAGGACAGGCCAACTCTGGAAACACCATATATTTT
cdr3_length: 15; clone_size: NA; d_call: TRBD1; v_call: TRBV5-4; j_call: TRBJ2-4; cdr3_aa: CASSLPGQGTEIQYF; cdr3_nt: TGTGCCAGCAGCTTGCCGGGACAGGGAACGGAGATTCAGTACTTC
cdr3_length: 13; clone_size: NA; d_call: TRBD1; v_call: TRBV6-5; j_call: TRBJ1-2; cdr3_aa: CASAPGQGYGYTF; cdr3_nt: TGTGCCAGCGCGCCGGGACAGGGCTATGGCTACACCTTC
cdr3_length: 13; clone_size: NA; d_call: NA; v_call: TRBV5-1; j_call: TRBJ2-7; cdr3_aa: CASSLAPTYEQYF; cdr3_nt: TGCGCCAGCAGCTTAGCGCCAACCTACGAGCAGTACTTC
cdr3_length: 15; clone_size: NA; d_call: TRBD2; v_call: TRBV2; j_call: TRBJ2-3; cdr3_aa: CASSPLAGLTDTQYF; cdr3_nt: TGTGCCAGCAGCCCCCTAGCGGGACTCACAGATACGCAGTATTTT
cdr3_length: 15; clone_size: NA; d_call: TRBD1; v_call: TRBV18; j_call: TRBJ2-1; cdr3_aa: CASSQGTGGYNEQFF; cdr3_nt: TGTGCCAGCTCACAAGGGACAGGGGGTTACAATGAGCAGTTCTTC
cdr3_length: 15; clone_size: NA; d_call: TRBD1; v_call: TRBV5-1; j_call: TRBJ1-2; cdr3_aa: CASSFGQGGNYGYTF; cdr3_nt: TGCGCCAGCAGCTTCGGACAGGGGGGGAACTATGGCTACACCTTC
cdr3_length: 17; clone_size: NA; d_call: NA; v_call: TRBV5-4; j_call: TRBJ2-3; cdr3_aa: CASSSPAPGTVGDTQYF; cdr3_nt: TGTGCCAGCAGCTCCCCCGCCCCGGGGACTGTCGGTGATACGCAGTATTTT
cdr3_length: 14; clone_size: NA; d_call: TRBD1; v_call: TRBV19; j_call: TRBJ2-2; cdr3_aa: CASRRTGYTGELFF; cdr3_nt: TGTGCCAGTAGAAGGACAGGGTATACCGGGGAGCTGTTTTTT
cdr3_length: 16; clone_size: NA; d_call: TRBD2; v_call: TRBV7-2; j_call: TRBJ2-3; cdr3_aa: CASSPLGLAGADTQYF; cdr3_nt: TGTGCCAGCAGCCCCCTGGGACTAGCGGGGGCAGATACGCAGTATTTT
cdr3_length: 15; clone_size: NA; d_call: TRBD1; v_call: TRBV19; j_call: TRBJ1-5; cdr3_aa: CASSTSRGRLQPQHF; cdr3_nt: TGTGCCAGTAGTACTTCGAGGGGGCGGTTGCAGCCCCAGCATTTT
cdr3_length: 13; clone_size: once; d_call: NA; v_call: TRBV2; j_call: TRBJ2-5; cdr3_aa: CASSNLRRETQYF; cdr3_nt: TGTGCCAGCAGTAATCTTAGGAGGGAGACCCAGTACTTC
cdr3_length: 17; clone_size: NA; d_call: TRBD2; v_call: TRBV7-6; j_call: TRBJ2-1; cdr3_aa: CASRPRTSGQGDNEQFF; cdr3_nt: TGTGCCAGCAGACCCCGGACTAGCGGCCAGGGGGACAATGAGCAGTTCTTC
cdr3_length: 19; clone_size: NA; d_call: NA; v_call: TRBV5-5; j_call: TRBJ2-1; cdr3_aa: CASSTSAGASLSSYNEQFF; cdr3_nt: TGTGCCAGCAGCACCTCCGCGGGGGCAAGTCTTAGCTCCTACAATGAGCAGTTCTTC
cdr3_length: 15; clone_size: NA; d_call: NA; v_call: TRBV6-5; j_call: TRBJ2-1; cdr3_aa: CASSPPGVGVNEQFF; cdr3_nt: TGTGCCAGCAGTCCCCCGGGGGTGGGGGTAAATGAGCAGTTCTTC
cdr3_length: 17; clone_size: NA; d_call: TRBD1; v_call: TRBV18; j_call: TRBJ2-1; cdr3_aa: CASSQMRDRGSYNEQFF; cdr3_nt: TGTGCCAGCTCACAAATGAGGGACAGGGGAAGCTACAATGAGCAGTTCTTC
cdr3_length: 12; clone_size: many; d_call: NA; v_call: TRBV29-1; j_call: TRBJ1-1; cdr3_aa: CSSLSGGSEAFF; cdr3_nt: TGCAGCTCACTTAGCGGGGGCAGTGAAGCTTTCTTT
cdr3_length: 14; clone_size: NA; d_call: NA; v_call: TRBV27; j_call: TRBJ1-2; cdr3_aa: CASSPKAGYYGYTF; cdr3_nt: TGTGCCAGCAGTCCAAAAGCAGGGTACTATGGCTACACCTTC
cdr3_length: 13; clone_size: NA; d_call: NA; v_call: TRBV2; j_call: TRBJ1-6; cdr3_aa: CATKGYLDSPLHF; cdr3_nt: TGTGCCACTAAGGGGTATTTGGATTCACCCCTCCACTTT
cdr3_length: 13; clone_size: once; d_call: TRBD1; v_call: TRBV6-1; j_call: TRBJ1-2; cdr3_aa: CASRTGMVYGYTF; cdr3_nt: TGTGCCAGTAGGACAGGGATGGTATATGGCTACACCTTC
cdr3_length: 14; clone_size: NA; d_call: NA; v_call: TRBV27; j_call: TRBJ1-6; cdr3_aa: CASSFSGGNSPLHF; cdr3_nt: TGTGCCAGCAGTTTTTCGGGAGGCAATTCACCCCTCCACTTT
cdr3_length: 17; clone_size: NA; d_call: TRBD2; v_call: TRBV19; j_call: TRBJ2-2; cdr3_aa: CASSILAGGPGTGELFF; cdr3_nt: TGTGCCAGTAGTATATTAGCGGGGGGGCCGGGCACCGGGGAGCTGTTTTTT
cdr3_length: 13; clone_size: NA; d_call: NA; v_call: TRBV7-3; j_call: TRBJ1-2; cdr3_aa: CASSSQPGFGYTF; cdr3_nt: TGTGCCAGCAGCTCACAGCCGGGATTCGGCTACACCTTC
cdr3_length: 12; clone_size: NA; d_call: TRBD2; v_call: TRBV14; j_call: TRBJ2-7; cdr3_aa: CASSQTSVEQYF; cdr3_nt: TGTGCCAGCAGCCAAACTAGCGTTGAGCAGTACTTC
cdr3_length: 18; clone_size: NA; d_call: TRBD1; v_call: TRBV11-2; j_call: TRBJ1-2; cdr3_aa: CASSLAGTGGSGLYGYTF; cdr3_nt: TGTGCCAGCAGCTTAGCCGGGACAGGGGGCTCTGGGCTGTACGGCTACACCTTC
cdr3_length: 15; clone_size: NA; d_call: TRBD2; v_call: TRBV6-5; j_call: TRBJ2-7; cdr3_aa: CASSSLAGGGYEQYF; cdr3_nt: TGTGCCAGCAGTTCCCTAGCGGGGGGCGGGTACGAGCAGTACTTC
cdr3_length: 14; clone_size: NA; d_call: NA; v_call: TRBV9; j_call: TRBJ1-6; cdr3_aa: CASSAMSAGSPLHF; cdr3_nt: TGTGCCAGCAGCGCCATGTCCGCGGGGTCACCCCTCCACTTT
cdr3_length: 11; clone_size: NA; d_call: NA; v_call: TRBV11-2; j_call: TRBJ2-3; cdr3_aa: CASSHRDTQYF; cdr3_nt: TGTGCCAGCAGCCACAGGGATACGCAGTATTTT
cdr3_length: 14; clone_size: few; d_call: NA; v_call: TRBV5-6; j_call: TRBJ2-4; cdr3_aa: CASSLGGAKNIQYF; cdr3_nt: TGTGCCAGCAGCTTAGGGGGAGCCAAAAACATTCAGTACTTC
cdr3_length: 16; clone_size: NA; d_call: TRBD2; v_call: TRBV9; j_call: TRBJ2-1; cdr3_aa: CASSVKGGGGYNEQFF; cdr3_nt: TGTGCCAGCAGCGTAAAGGGCGGGGGGGGTTACAATGAGCAGTTCTTC
cdr3_length: 13; clone_size: once; d_call: NA; v_call: TRBV7-2; j_call: TRBJ1-2; cdr3_aa: CASSLRLDYGYTF; cdr3_nt: TGTGCCAGCAGCTTACGGCTAGACTATGGCTACACCTTC
cdr3_length: 13; clone_size: NA; d_call: NA; v_call: TRBV7-9; j_call: TRBJ1-2; cdr3_aa: CASSLQEDYGYTF; cdr3_nt: TGTGCCAGCAGCTTACAAGAGGACTATGGCTACACCTTC
cdr3_length: 15; clone_size: NA; d_call: TRBD2; v_call: TRBV19; j_call: TRBJ2-1; cdr3_aa: CASSMWASGAREQFF; cdr3_nt: TGTGCCAGTAGTATGTGGGCTAGCGGAGCTAGAGAGCAGTTCTTC
cdr3_length: 14; clone_size: NA; d_call: NA; v_call: TRBV29-1; j_call: TRBJ1-1; cdr3_aa: CSVDTGYMNTEAFF; cdr3_nt: TGCAGCGTTGACACAGGCTATATGAACACTGAAGCTTTCTTT
cdr3_length: 14; clone_size: NA; d_call: NA; v_call: TRBV5-4; j_call: TRBJ2-2; cdr3_aa: CASSLAEITGELFF; cdr3_nt: TGTGCCAGCAGCTTGGCCGAGATTACCGGGGAGCTGTTTTTT
cdr3_length: 17; clone_size: once; d_call: TRBD1; v_call: TRBV5-1; j_call: TRBJ2-2; cdr3_aa: CASTLAGQGAGAGELFF; cdr3_nt: TGCGCCAGCACCCTTGCGGGACAGGGGGCAGGCGCCGGGGAGCTGTTTTTT
cdr3_length: 15; clone_size: few; d_call: TRBD1; v_call: TRBV6-5; j_call: TRBJ1-3; cdr3_aa: CASSRTGTEGNTIYF; cdr3_nt: TGTGCCAGCAGTCGTACCGGGACAGAAGGAAACACCATATATTTT